Shown below are 27 T cell receptor beta chains from a single sample sequenced in a study of monozygotic twins with cystic fibrosis. Sequenced by immunoSEQ multiplex PCR; TCRdb stores in-frame clones only, minus some. Of 9,500 or so clones in the sample, over 98% were seen once. Sequencing used blood. Source of these receptors: a girl aged 2-10 years with cystic fibrosis.

The chain links TRBV4-2 to TRBJ2-5; a weak D match, TRBD1 (6 bases). The germline V and J ends were trimmed by 0 bases and 1 base, with 6 bases remaining between them. The CDR3 sequence is 14 residues long. Germline lookup yields CDR1 LGHNA and CDR2 YNFKEQ. The DNA for the CDR3 is TGTGCCAGCAGCCAAGACAGGGGCCAAGAGACCCAGTACTTC. Translated: CASSQDRGQETQYF.

This chain joins TRBV5-5 and TRBJ1-2; TRBD1 agrees at 7 bases. The CDR3 runs 16 residues. V was pared by 4 bases and J by 4 bases, with 13 bases of the junction left unmatched. From germline, CDR1 is SGHKS and CDR2 YYEKEE (reference sequence). The DNA of the CDR3 is TGTGCCAGCAGCCGTATACAGGGACAGATTACCTATGGCTACACCTTC. Residues: CASSRIQGQITYGYTF.

This rearrangement joins TRBV2 to TRBJ1-1; 7 positions match TRBD1. J gave up 1 base and V 4 bases, and 12 bases lay outside the gene matches. The CDR3 contains 17 residues. CDR1 is SNHLY and CDR2 is FYNNEI in the germline V gene. The DNA of the CDR3 is TGTGCCAGCAGTGGAGGCCGGGGAGGGACAGCGAACACTGAAGCTTTCTTT. Translating gives CASSGGRGGTANTEAFF.

V usage is TRBV29-1 and J usage is TRBJ2-3; 9 bases map to TRBD1. The CDR3 runs to 14 residues. Germline V gives CDR1 SQVTM, CDR2 ANQGSEA. V gave up 5 bases and J gave up 4 bases; unmatched junction bases: 7. The CDR3 nucleotides are TGCAGCGTTAAGGACAGGGGAGTATCAGATACGCAGTATTTT. This gives the protein CSVKDRGVSDTQYF.

The chain carries TRBV7-8 and TRBJ1-2; 10 nucleotides agree with TRBD1. This CDR3 contains 16 residues. V lost 2 bases, J lost 4 bases, and 7 bases stayed unmatched. CDR1 SGHVS and CDR2 FQNEAQ come from the germline V gene. The CDR3 coding sequence is TGTGCCAGCAGCTTATTTGGGACAGGGGAGGGCTATGGCTACACCTTC. Encoded protein: CASSLFGTGEGYGYTF.

V is TRBV4-1 and J is TRBJ2-5; no firm D call. This CDR3 is 16 amino acids long. CDR1 and CDR2 from the germline V gene are MGHRA and YSYEKL. V gave up 0 bases and J gave up 2 bases, with 13 bases separating them. The CDR3 is CASSQDYPGPQETQYF. CDR3 DNA: TGCGCCAGCAGCCAAGATTACCCGGGCCCACAAGAGACCCAGTACTTC.

The chain couples TRBV5-1 to TRBJ2-3; D gene ambiguous. CDR3 length: 15 amino acids. Per germline, CDR1 SGHRS and CDR2 YFSETQ. V shed 2 bases and J shed 6 bases, with 16 bases lying between them. CDR3 coding DNA: TGCGCCAGCAGCTTTCGTTCGGACCCGCAGGATACGCAGTATTTT. Protein product: CASSFRSDPQDTQYF.

The V call is TRBV28, the J call TRBJ1-5; the D gene is possibly TRBD1 (5 bases). The ends were cut back, 1 base at V and 9 bases at J, with 16 bases in the middle. Per germline, CDR1 MDHEN and CDR2 SYDVKM. This CDR3 is built from 15 residues. As DNA, the CDR3 is TGTGCCAGCAGTTTATTTAAGGGGCCGCCAGGGCCCCAGCATTTT. Amino acid sequence: CASSLFKGPPGPQHF.

The chain combines TRBV30 with TRBJ1-1; no clear D. V lost 4 bases to trimming and J lost 1 base, with 7 bases between them. The CDR3 contains 12 residues. The germline V gene encodes CDR1 GTSNPN and CDR2 SVGIG (reference sequence). The CDR3 DNA reads as TGTGCCTGGACCCAGGAGAACACTGAAGCTTTCTTT. Amino acids: CAWTQENTEAFF.

This chain connects TRBV4-1 to TRBJ2-3; the D call may be TRBD1 or TRBD2 (5 bases each). Germline lookup yields CDR1 MGHRA and CDR2 YSYEKL. V was clipped by 2 bases and J by 6 bases, with 9 bases between them. This CDR3 is 13 amino acids long. In DNA form, the CDR3 reads TGCGCCAGCAGCCAACCAGGGACGGATACGCAGTATTTT. This translates into CASSQPGTDTQYF.

The J gene is TRBJ1-1, the V gene TRBV16; maybe TRBD1 (6 bases). Between the trimmed V and J ends, which lost 2 bases and 1 base, there was a span of 8 bases. The CDR3 sequence is 14 residues long. From germline, CDR1 is KGHSY and CDR2 FQNENV. The CDR3 reads CASSQAGENTEAFF. The DNA for the CDR3 is TGTGCCAGCAGCCAAGCAGGGGAGAACACTGAAGCTTTCTTT.

V and J are TRBV5-1 and TRBJ1-4; D is perhaps TRBD1 (6 bases). V was cut by 4 bases and J by 0 bases, with 10 bases left in between. The CDR3 has 15 amino acids. The V gene's germline CDR1 is SGHRS and CDR2 YFSETQ. The CDR3 is CASSATGTTNEKLFF. Here the CDR3 DNA reads TGCGCCAGCAGCGCCACAGGGACAACTAATGAAAAACTGTTTTTT.

J is TRBJ2-1 and V is TRBV7-2; 8 bases line up with TRBD2. The CDR3 length is 16 residues. The germline V gene encodes CDR1 SGHTA and CDR2 FQGNSA. Unmatched junction bases numbered 7, after V lost 2 bases and J lost 4 bases. The CDR3 bases are TGTGCCAGCAGCTTACCTACTAGCGGACCTTACAATGAGCAGTTCTTC. Translation: CASSLPTSGPYNEQFF.

V and J are TRBV11-2 and TRBJ2-7; TRBD1 matches 8 bases. CDR1 and CDR2 from the germline V gene are SGHAT and FQNNGV. The length of the CDR3 is 13 residues. With V trimmed by 5 bases and J by 8 bases, 8 bases remained unmatched. The chain's CDR3 is CASSETDRGKQYF. The CDR3 DNA reads TGTGCCAGCAGCGAGACAGACAGGGGCAAGCAGTACTTC.

J is TRBJ2-3 and V is TRBV4-3, with 7 bases aligning to TRBD1. V was clipped by 0 bases and J by 1 base; unmatched bases: 1. CDR3 length: 15 residues. Germline V CDR1 and CDR2: LGHNA, YSLEER. CDR3 sequence (DNA): TGCGCCAGCAGCCAAGAAACAGGGGGCACAGATACGCAGTATTTT. It codes for CASSQETGGTDTQYF.

This chain links TRBV9 with TRBJ2-3; D is uncertain. CDR1 SGDLS and CDR2 YYNGEE come from the germline V gene. The CDR3 extends over 14 amino acids. V lost 3 bases and J lost 8, with 16 bases in between. The CDR3 protein is CASSGRPMGVTQYF. Written as DNA, the CDR3 is TGTGCCAGCAGCGGCCGACCAATGGGTGTTACGCAGTATTTT.

This chain uses TRBV19 with TRBJ1-5, with D unclear. CDR1 is LNHDA and CDR2 is SQIVND in the germline V gene (reference sequence). There are 13 residues in the CDR3. Deletions cut 6 bases from V and 7 bases from J, with 13 bases between. The CDR3 bases are TGTGCCAGTAGCTGGGGAGCGGGCCAGCCCCAGCATTTT. Its translation is CASSWGAGQPQHF.

The genes are TRBV30 and TRBJ2-3; D not certain. This CDR3 comprises 13 residues. Germline V gene sequence: CDR1 GTSNPN, CDR2 SVGIG (reference sequence). CDR3 DNA: TGTGCTCGAGGAGACTTCTACACAGATACGCAGTATTTT. This encodes CARGDFYTDTQYF.

The chain uses TRBV7-2 and TRBJ2-3; 10 bases line up with TRBD2. Germline V lookup: CDR1 SGHTA, CDR2 FQGNSA. CDR3 length: 19 residues. J gave up 3 bases and V 1 base, and 13 bases lay outside the gene matches. CDR3 in amino acids: CASSLVPGLAGEGTDTQYF. As DNA, the CDR3 is TGTGCCAGCAGCTTAGTTCCCGGTCTAGCGGGAGAAGGAACAGATACGCAGTATTTT.

The chain couples TRBV6-5 to TRBJ1-1; a possible D gene is TRBD1 (5 bases). V lost 2 bases and J 0 bases, leaving 10 bases between the germline ends. CDR3 length equals 15 residues. Germline-derived CDR1 and CDR2 are MNHEY and SVGAGI. The CDR3 coding sequence is TGTGCCAGCAGTTACGGGGCAGCCCTGAACACTGAAGCTTTCTTT. Encoded protein: CASSYGAALNTEAFF.

The rearrangement uses TRBV5-8 and TRBJ1-1, with 10 bases aligning to TRBD1. The CDR3 sequence is 16 residues long. From germline, CDR1 is SGHTS and CDR2 YDEGEE. After removal of 4 bases from V and 1 base from J, the junction contained 7 bases not matched to a gene. CDR3: CASSTRDRGRNTEAFF. The CDR3 DNA reads as TGTGCCAGCAGCACCCGGGACAGGGGAAGGAACACTGAAGCTTTCTTT.

This chain joins TRBV5-6 and TRBJ2-3, with unresolved D. CDR3 length equals 14 residues. Germline V lookup: CDR1 SGHDT, CDR2 YYEEEE. V was cut by 4 bases and J by 4 bases, with 13 bases left in between. Written as DNA, the CDR3 is TGTGCCAGCAGCCAGGCAGGTCAGTCAGATACGCAGTATTTT. This translates into CASSQAGQSDTQYF.

V and J are TRBV10-3 and TRBJ1-2; possible D gene TRBD1, 5 bases. The CDR3 runs to 10 residues. V lost 11 bases and J 4 bases, leaving 8 bases between the germline ends. CDR1 is ENHRY, CDR2 SYGVKD, per germline. The CDR3, as DNA: TGTGCCGCCGGGACCTATGGCTACACCTTC. Amino acids: CAAGTYGYTF.

This clone has only one observation. The genes are TRBV21-1 and TRBJ1-4. TRBV21-1 is shown as a pseudogene. This CDR3 has 16 residues. CDR3 nucleotides: TGTGCCAGCAGCAAGTTTTCGGCGGGATGGGATGAAAAACTGTTTTTT. This sequence encodes CASSKFSAGWDEKLFF.

This rearrangement joins TRBV7-8 to TRBJ2-2; 11 bases align to TRBD1. V trimming: 6 bases; J trimming: 5 bases; junction bases outside the gene matches: 5. Germline CDR1 SGHVS, CDR2 FQNEAQ. The CDR3 consists of 15 residues. The CDR3 protein is CASRGQGARTGELFF. CDR3 coding DNA: TGTGCCAGCAGAGGACAGGGGGCGCGGACCGGGGAGCTGTTTTTT.

The CDR3 nucleotides are TGTGCCAGCAGCCATGGGGACAGTTCAACTAATGAAAAACTGTTTTTT. Its translation: CASSHGDSSTNEKLFF. This chain uses TRBV4-2 with TRBJ1-4, with 7 positions matching TRBD1. Germline V gives CDR1 LGHNA, CDR2 YNFKEQ. CDR3 length equals 16 residues. V lost 3 bases and J lost 0; bases outside the gene matches: 4.

The V call is TRBV6-1, the J call TRBJ1-5, with unresolved D. Trimming removed 7 bases at V and 2 bases at J, with 15 bases between. The CDR3 length is 15 residues. Germline V gives CDR1 MNHNS, CDR2 SASEGT. This CDR3 is CASTAPGRGNQPQHF. The CDR3 DNA is TGTGCCAGCACCGCACCCGGACGGGGCAATCAGCCCCAGCATTTT.